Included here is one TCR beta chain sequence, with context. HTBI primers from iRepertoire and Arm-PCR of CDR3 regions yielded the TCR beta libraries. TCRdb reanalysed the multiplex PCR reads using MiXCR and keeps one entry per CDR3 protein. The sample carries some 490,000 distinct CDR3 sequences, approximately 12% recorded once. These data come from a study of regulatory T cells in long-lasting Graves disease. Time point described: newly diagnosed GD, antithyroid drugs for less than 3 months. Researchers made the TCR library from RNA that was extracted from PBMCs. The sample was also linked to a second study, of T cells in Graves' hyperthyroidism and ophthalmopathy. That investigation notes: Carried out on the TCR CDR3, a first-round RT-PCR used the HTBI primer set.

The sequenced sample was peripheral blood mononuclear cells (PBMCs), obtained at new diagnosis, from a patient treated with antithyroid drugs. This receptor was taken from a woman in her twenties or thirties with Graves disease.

The CDR3 DNA is TGTGCCAGCATCGTGGGGGAGGGGGCAGATACGCAGTATTTT. This codes for CASIVGEGADTQYF. The J gene is TRBJ2-3, the V gene TRBV28; D possibly corresponds to TRBD2 (7 bases). Trimming removed 7 bases from V and 4 bases from J, with 15 bases in between. The V gene's germline CDR1 is MDHEN and CDR2 SYDVKM. The CDR3 sequence is 14 residues long.